These 8 T cell receptor beta chains came from one sample sequenced in a study of CD8 T cells in Susac syndrome. When the RNA was reverse transcribed, random hexamers were used with an input of about 0.5 to 1 ug. Each CDR3 protein gets one entry after TCRdb re-called the immunoSEQ multiplex PCR reads with MiXCR. The profile shows 170,000 or so distinct CDR3 sequences, roughly 95% of them singletons. Source material: CD4+ T cells from PBMCs. Receptors were obtained from a human donor with Susac syndrome.

The chain has TRBV3-1 and TRBJ2-1, with D perhaps matching TRBD2 (6 bases). The germline CDR1 and CDR2 sequences are LGHDT and YNNKEL (reference sequence). The CDR3 totals 14 residues. Between the trimmed V and J ends, which lost 4 bases and 10 bases, there was a span of 17 bases. The CDR3 DNA reads as TGTGCCAGCAGCCTACGGGACTCCCTTGGGGAGCAGTTCTTC. Translated: CASSLRDSLGEQFF.

The chain combines TRBV12-3 or TRBV12-4 with TRBJ2-6, with 12 bases that match TRBD1. V lost 2 bases, J lost 0 bases, and 5 bases stayed unmatched. This CDR3 has 19 residues. Here the CDR3 reads CASSLRDRGLSSGANVLTF. The CDR3 DNA reads as TGTGCCAGCAGTTTAAGGGACAGGGGGCTAAGCTCTGGGGCCAACGTCCTGACTTTC.

The CDR3 bases are TGTGCCAGCAGCTGGGCCCTGAACACTGAAGCTTTCTTT. Translation gives CASSWALNTEAFF. The chain is built from TRBV27 and TRBJ1-1; D remains unclear. CDR1 and CDR2 from the germline V gene are MNHEY and SMNVEV (reference sequence). The CDR3 spans 13 residues. The germline V and J ends were trimmed by 6 bases and 0 bases, with 8 bases remaining between them.

The chain employs TRBV7-9 and TRBJ2-2; 7 bases fit TRBD2. Per germline, CDR1 SEHNR and CDR2 FQNEAQ (reference sequence). J lost 0 bases, V lost 6 bases, and 10 bases had no gene match. The CDR3 sequence is 17 residues long. CDR3 sequence: CASRPTKGGTNTGELFF. CDR3 nucleotide sequence: TGTGCCAGCAGACCAACTAAGGGAGGGACGAACACCGGGGAGCTGTTTTTT.

This chain links TRBV30 with TRBJ1-1, with a possible D match to TRBD1 (5 bases). The CDR3 has 13 residues. The germline gives CDR1 GTSNPN, CDR2 SVGIG (reference sequence). V was pared by 2 bases and J by 2 bases, with 9 bases between. The CDR3 protein is CAWSTTANTEAFF. The CDR3 DNA reads as TGTGCCTGGAGTACGACAGCTAACACTGAAGCTTTCTTT. Complete variable domain (other parts from reference TRBV30 and TRBJ1-1): SQTIHQWPATLVQPVGSPLSLECTVEGTSNPNLYWYRQAAGRGLQLLFYSVGIGQISSEVPQNLSASRPQDRQFILSSKKLLLSDSGFYLCAWSTTANTEAFFGQGTRLTVV.

The chain recombines TRBV30 with TRBJ2-5; D unresolved. Germline loops: CDR1 GTSNPN, CDR2 SVGIG (reference sequence). Trimming stripped 2 bases from V and 1 base from J, with 8 bases between. The CDR3 spans 13 residues. The CDR3 DNA reads TGTGCCTGGAGTCAACGGGTCCAAGAGACCCAGTACTTC. Residues: CAWSQRVQETQYF.

The genes are TRBV3-1 and TRBJ2-3, with D maybe TRBD2 (6 bases). Germline V CDR1 and CDR2: LGHDT, YNNKEL (reference sequence). The CDR3 length is 13 residues. V was cut by 7 bases and J by 2 bases, with 10 bases left in between. CDR3 loop: CASTGTFTDTQYF. The CDR3 coding sequence is TGTGCCAGCACCGGGACTTTCACAGATACGCAGTATTTT.

The CDR3 is CASSQLRDRGRTDTQYF. As DNA, the CDR3 is TGTGCCAGCAGCCAGCTCCGGGACAGGGGTCGCACAGATACGCAGTATTTT. The chain employs TRBV3-1 and TRBJ2-3; 10 nucleotides match TRBD1. The germline V gene encodes CDR1 LGHDT and CDR2 YNNKEL (reference sequence). V trimming: 3 bases; J trimming: 1 base; junction bases outside the gene matches: 7. This CDR3 comprises 17 residues.